This TCR beta chain was identified in a study of blood T cell repertoires in COVID-19. In the study overall: In each case, the material was cDNA or gDNA derived from T cells, B-cell-depleted T cells, or PBMCs.

Clones were sequenced by immunoSEQ multiplex PCR, and TCRdb holds only the in-frame ones, with some missing. The sample shows about 180,000 clones, around 82% of them seen only once. What was sequenced was peripheral blood. This clonotype was sampled from a woman at least 80 years old with active or convalescent COVID-19.

CDR3 bases: TGTGCCAGCAGCTTGACCGGGACAATCAACCATGAGCAGTTCTTC. Translated: CASSLTGTINHEQFF. This chain joins TRBV11-2 and TRBJ2-1; weak D call: TRBD1 (6 bases). CDR3 size: 15 residues. Deletions cut 3 bases from V and 8 bases from J, with 17 bases between. Looked up from germline, CDR1 is SGHAT and CDR2 is FQNNGV.